These 13 T cell receptor beta chains share one sample of origin, sequenced in a study of cytomegalovirus exposure and HLA in healthy donors. PCR used 60 Vbeta primers and 13 Jbeta primers. Some clones are missing from TCRdb's copy, which holds only in-frame ones; the method was immunoSEQ multiplex PCR. The sample shows approximately 40,000 clones, 60% to 70% of them seen only once. The sequencing input was PBMCs. The source is a man between 50 and 59 years old in good health and CMV-seropositive.

The CDR3 bases are TGTGCCAGCAGCTTAGCTTTAGTTACTAGCACAGATACGCAGTATTTT. It translates to CASSLALVTSTDTQYF. The chain couples TRBV7-8 to TRBJ2-3; D unresolved. The CDR3 loop spans 16 amino acids. The V and J ends lost 0 bases and 0 bases respectively, with 10 bases between them. The germline CDR1 and CDR2 sequences are SGHVS and FQNEAQ. Looking up the rest from reference TRBV7-8 and TRBJ2-3 gives the full variable domain: GAGVSQSPRYKVAKRGQDVALRCDPISGHVSLFWYQQALGQGPEFLTYFQNEAQLDKSGLPSDRFFAERPEGSVSTLKIQRTQQEDSAVYLCASSLALVTSTDTQYFGPGTRLTVL.

V is TRBV6-4 and J is TRBJ1-3; D gene ambiguous. The J call could be wrong; TRBJ2-2 is a better fit for the DNA end. The CDR3 has 14 residues. The V gene's germline CDR1 is MRHNA and CDR2 SNTAGT. CDR3 sequence reads: CASSKDRNTGELFF. The CDR3 nucleotides read TGTGCCAGCAGTAAAGATCGAAACACCGGGGAGCTGTTTTTT.

This clone has only one observation. The chain has TRBV5-6 and TRBJ1-2, with D perhaps matching TRBD1 (6 bases). The CDR3 sequence is 12 residues long. Germline assignment: CDR1 SGHDT and CDR2 YYEEEE. The V gene lost 1 base and the J gene lost 8 bases, with 9 bases spanning the gap. CDR3 sequence: CASSLYGGGYTF. Written as DNA, the CDR3 is TGTGCCAGCAGCTTGTATGGGGGCGGCTACACCTTC.

The chain recombines TRBV19 with TRBJ2-5; TRBD2 matches at 7 bases. The CDR3 runs 14 residues. The germline CDR1 and CDR2 sequences are LNHDA and SQIVND (reference sequence). After removal of 7 bases from V and 3 bases from J, the junction contained 8 bases not matched to a gene. CDR3 nucleotides: TGTGCCAGTATGGGGCGGGGGACCAAAGAGACCCAGTACTTC. Protein: CASMGRGTKETQYF.

V and J are TRBV6-5 and TRBJ1-2; D possibly corresponds to TRBD1 (5 bases). Deletions cut 6 bases from V and 4 bases from J, with 12 bases between. This CDR3 contains 13 residues. CDR1 is MNHEY and CDR2 is SVGAGI in the germline V gene. CDR3 protein: CASRLDITYGYTF. CDR3 bases: TGTGCCAGCAGACTGGACATCACCTATGGCTACACCTTC.

In DNA form, the CDR3 reads TGTGCCAGCAGGGACAACTACGAGCAGTACTTC. The encoded protein is CASRDNYEQYF. The rearrangement links TRBV2 to TRBJ2-7, with D perhaps TRBD1 (5 bases). V was cut by 6 bases and J by 3 bases, with 6 bases left in between. The CDR3 has 11 residues. Germline V gene sequence: CDR1 SNHLY, CDR2 FYNNEI.

The chain combines TRBV6-5 with TRBJ2-7; unclear D gene. Germline V gene data show CDR1 as MNHEY and CDR2 as SVGAGI. There are 13 residues in the CDR3. V was pared by 2 bases and J by 1 base, with 6 bases between. CDR3 amino acids: CASSYGISYEQYF. The CDR3, as DNA: TGTGCCAGCAGTTACGGCATATCCTACGAGCAGTACTTC.

The V call is TRBV4-1, the J call TRBJ2-1; possible D gene TRBD1, 5 bases. This CDR3 region has 14 residues. Trimming pared 6 bases from V and 6 bases from J, leaving 15 bases between. Germline V gene lookup returns CDR1 MGHRA and CDR2 YSYEKL. CDR3: CASRRTLDSNEQFF. The CDR3 DNA follows: TGCGCCAGCAGACGCACACTCGACAGCAATGAGCAGTTCTTC.

This sequence joins TRBV9 and TRBJ2-2; no definite D call. Germline V gene sequence: CDR1 SGDLS, CDR2 YYNGEE. V was pared by 0 bases and J by 6 bases, with 9 bases between. The CDR3 spans 14 residues. CDR3 sequence: CASSVDGYAGELFF. The CDR3 DNA follows: TGTGCCAGCAGCGTAGACGGGTATGCCGGGGAGCTGTTTTTT. Together with reference TRBV9 and TRBJ2-2, the CDR3 gives the full variable domain: DSGVTQTPKHLITATGQRVTLRCSPRSGDLSVYWYQQSLDQGLQFLIQYYNGEERAKGNILERFSAQQFPDLHSELNLSSLELGDSALYFCASSVDGYAGELFFGEGSRLTVL.

In its sample, this clone was seen a few times. Written as DNA, the CDR3 is TGTGCCAGCAGGGATAGCGTCGACAATGAGCAGTTCTTC. Protein sequence: CASRDSVDNEQFF. This chain uses TRBV6-5 with TRBJ2-1; a possible D gene is TRBD2 (5 bases). This CDR3 is 13 amino acids long. The V gene lost 6 bases and the J gene lost 5 bases, with 11 bases spanning the gap. Germline-derived CDR1 and CDR2 are MNHEY and SVGAGI.

This clone turned up a few times. This rearrangement joins TRBV28 to TRBJ1-2; 10 nucleotides line up with TRBD1. The germline gives CDR1 MDHEN, CDR2 SYDVKM. The J segment lost 7 bases and the V segment lost 3 bases, leaving 11 bases of the junction unmatched. CDR3 length: 16 residues. The CDR3 protein is CASSFPATGGNGGYTF. As DNA, the CDR3 is TGTGCCAGCAGTTTCCCTGCGACAGGGGGCAATGGTGGCTACACCTTC.

This clone has a single count. The chain is built from TRBV7-2 and TRBJ1-1; D might be TRBD1 (5 bases). Germline-derived CDR1 and CDR2 are SGHTA and FQGNSA. This CDR3 region has 14 residues. With 0 bases removed from V and 5 bases from J, the gap between germline ends came to 10 bases. The CDR3 DNA reads TGTGCCAGCAGCTTAGCGGGCAGGGTTACTGAAGCTTTCTTT. Protein sequence: CASSLAGRVTEAFF.

A single count supports this clone. J is TRBJ1-5 and V is TRBV28, with 11 bases lining up with TRBD1. Germline CDR1 reads MDHEN; CDR2 reads SYDVKM. The CDR3 sequence is 15 residues long. V lost 6 bases, J lost 7 bases, and 8 bases stayed unmatched. The CDR3 sequence is CASRTGTGGRQPQHF. In DNA form, the CDR3 reads TGTGCCAGCAGAACAGGGACAGGGGGAAGGCAGCCCCAGCATTTT.